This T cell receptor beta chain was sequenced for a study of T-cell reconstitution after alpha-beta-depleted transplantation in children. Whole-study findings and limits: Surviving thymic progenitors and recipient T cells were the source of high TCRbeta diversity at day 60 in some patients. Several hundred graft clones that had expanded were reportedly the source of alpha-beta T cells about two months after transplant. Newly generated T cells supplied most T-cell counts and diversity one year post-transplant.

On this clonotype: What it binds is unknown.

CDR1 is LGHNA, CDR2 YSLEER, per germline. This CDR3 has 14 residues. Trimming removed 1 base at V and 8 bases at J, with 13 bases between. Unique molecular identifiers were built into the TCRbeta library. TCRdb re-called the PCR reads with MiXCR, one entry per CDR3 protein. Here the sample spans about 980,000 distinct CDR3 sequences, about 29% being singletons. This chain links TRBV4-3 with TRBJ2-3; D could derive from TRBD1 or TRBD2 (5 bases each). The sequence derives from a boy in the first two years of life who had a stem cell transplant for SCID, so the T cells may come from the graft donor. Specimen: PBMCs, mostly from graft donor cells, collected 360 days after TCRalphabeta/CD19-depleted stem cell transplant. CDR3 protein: CASSQVGTPSTQYF. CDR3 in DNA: TGCGCCAGCAGCCAAGTCGGGACCCCTAGTACGCAGTATTTT.